This TCR beta chain was identified in a study of control samples from healthy donors and cancer patients. Trimming cost V 0 bases and J 7 bases, with 7 bases left between them. The CDR3 is 14 amino acids. Germline CDR1 and CDR2: PRHDT and FYEKMQ (reference sequence). Using immunoSEQ multiplex PCR, the repertoire was profiled, and TCRdb retains in-frame clones only, with some absent. The sample holds approximately 130,000 clones, roughly 89% seen once. The sequence derives from a man aged 25-45 years in good health. Sequenced input: blood. The V gene is TRBV13, the J gene TRBJ1-6, with unresolved D. CDR3 loop: CASSLGRLNSPLHF. The CDR3 DNA is TGTGCCAGCAGCTTAGGACGGCTGAATTCACCCCTCCACTTT. Together with reference TRBV13 and TRBJ1-6, the CDR3 gives the full variable domain: AAGVIQSPRHLIKEKRETATLKCYPIPRHDTVYWYQQGPGQDPQFLISFYEKMQSDKGSIPDRFSAQQFSDYHSELNMSSLELGDSALYFCASSLGRLNSPLHFGNGTRLTVT.